Listed here are 2 T cell receptor beta chains from one sample, sequenced in a study of blood T cell repertoires in COVID-19. TCRdb keeps only in-frame clones here, not all; method: immunoSEQ multiplex PCR. The table lists 15,000 to 20,000 clones, about 86% of them singletons. The sequenced material came from peripheral blood. The receptors come from a human donor in a cohort sampled during active COVID-19.

This clone was detected once. The rearrangement uses TRBV7-9 and TRBJ2-5, with D perhaps matching TRBD2 (6 bases). The V end was cut by 6 bases, the J end by 2 bases, with 16 bases between. The V gene's germline CDR1 is SEHNR and CDR2 FQNEAQ (reference sequence). The CDR3 is made up of 15 amino acids. CDR3 nucleotide sequence: TGTGCCAGCAGTCCACCGATAGCGGAACAAGAGACCCAGTACTTC. Translation gives CASSPPIAEQETQYF.

The chain couples TRBV11-2 to TRBJ2-7, with D perhaps matching TRBD2 (5 bases). The CDR3 consists of 16 residues. V was shortened by 3 bases and J by 1 base, with 16 bases between the two germline ends. Germline CDR1 SGHAT, CDR2 FQNNGV. This CDR3 is CASSFYPRGRSYEQYF. The CDR3 DNA sequence: TGTGCCAGCAGCTTTTATCCCCGGGGTAGGTCCTACGAGCAGTACTTC.